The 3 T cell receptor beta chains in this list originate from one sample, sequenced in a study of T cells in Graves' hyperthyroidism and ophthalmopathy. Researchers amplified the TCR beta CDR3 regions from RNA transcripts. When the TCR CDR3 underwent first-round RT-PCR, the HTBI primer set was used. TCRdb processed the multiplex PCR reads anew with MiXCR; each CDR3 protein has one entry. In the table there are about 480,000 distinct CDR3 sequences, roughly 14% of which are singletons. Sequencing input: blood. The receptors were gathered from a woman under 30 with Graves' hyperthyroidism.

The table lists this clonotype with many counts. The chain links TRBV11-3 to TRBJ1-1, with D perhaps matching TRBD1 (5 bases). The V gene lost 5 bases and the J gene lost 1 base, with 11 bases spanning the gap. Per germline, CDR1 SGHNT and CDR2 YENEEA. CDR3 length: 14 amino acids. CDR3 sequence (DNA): TGTGCCAGCAGCGGAGGGGCCCAGAACACTGAAGCTTTCTTT. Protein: CASSGGAQNTEAFF.

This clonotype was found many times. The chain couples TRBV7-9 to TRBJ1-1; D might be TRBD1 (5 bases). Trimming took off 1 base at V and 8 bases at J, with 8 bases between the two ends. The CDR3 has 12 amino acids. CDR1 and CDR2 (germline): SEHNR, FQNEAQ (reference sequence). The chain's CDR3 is CASSLVGGEAFF. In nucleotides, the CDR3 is TGTGCCAGCAGCTTAGTCGGGGGGGAAGCTTTCTTT.

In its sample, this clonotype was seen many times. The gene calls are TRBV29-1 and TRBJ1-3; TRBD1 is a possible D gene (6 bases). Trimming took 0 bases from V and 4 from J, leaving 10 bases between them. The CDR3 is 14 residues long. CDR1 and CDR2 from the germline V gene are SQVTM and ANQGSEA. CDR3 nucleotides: TGCAGCGTTGAAGACAGGGGTACGGGAAACACCATATATTTT. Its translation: CSVEDRGTGNTIYF.